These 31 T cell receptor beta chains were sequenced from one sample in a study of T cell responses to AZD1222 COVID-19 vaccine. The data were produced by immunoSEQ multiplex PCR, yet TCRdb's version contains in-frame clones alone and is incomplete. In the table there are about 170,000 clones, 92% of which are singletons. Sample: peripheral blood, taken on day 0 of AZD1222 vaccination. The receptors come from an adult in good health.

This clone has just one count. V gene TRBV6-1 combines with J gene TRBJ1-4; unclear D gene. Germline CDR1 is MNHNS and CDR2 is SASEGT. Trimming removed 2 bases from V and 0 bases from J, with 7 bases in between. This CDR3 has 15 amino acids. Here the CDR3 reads CASSEWSATNEKLFF. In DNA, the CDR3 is TGTGCCAGCAGTGAATGGTCAGCAACTAATGAAAAACTGTTTTTT.

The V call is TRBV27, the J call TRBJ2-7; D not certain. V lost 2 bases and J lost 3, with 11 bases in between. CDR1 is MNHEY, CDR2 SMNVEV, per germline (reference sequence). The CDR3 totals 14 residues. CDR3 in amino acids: CASSLGSTYYEQYF. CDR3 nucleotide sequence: TGTGCCAGCAGTTTAGGCAGTACCTACTACGAGCAGTACTTC.

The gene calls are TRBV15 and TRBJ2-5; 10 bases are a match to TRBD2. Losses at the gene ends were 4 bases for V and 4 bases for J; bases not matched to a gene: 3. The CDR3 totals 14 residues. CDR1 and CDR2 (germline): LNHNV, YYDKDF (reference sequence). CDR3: CATSTSSGRETQYF. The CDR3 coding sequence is TGTGCCACCAGCACCTCTAGCGGGAGAGAGACCCAGTACTTC.

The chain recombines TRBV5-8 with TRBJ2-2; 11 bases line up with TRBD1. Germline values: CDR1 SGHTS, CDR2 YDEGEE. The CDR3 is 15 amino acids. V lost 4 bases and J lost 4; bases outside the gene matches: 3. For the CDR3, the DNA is TGTGCCAGCAGCAGGGACAGGGGGAGCACCGGGGAGCTGTTTTTT. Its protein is CASSRDRGSTGELFF.

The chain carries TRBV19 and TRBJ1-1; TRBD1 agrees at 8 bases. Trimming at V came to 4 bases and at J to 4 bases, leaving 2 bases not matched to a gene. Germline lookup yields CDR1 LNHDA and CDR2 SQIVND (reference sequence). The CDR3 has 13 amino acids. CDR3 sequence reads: CASSTTGGTEAFF. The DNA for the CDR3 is TGTGCCAGTAGTACCACAGGGGGCACTGAAGCTTTCTTT.

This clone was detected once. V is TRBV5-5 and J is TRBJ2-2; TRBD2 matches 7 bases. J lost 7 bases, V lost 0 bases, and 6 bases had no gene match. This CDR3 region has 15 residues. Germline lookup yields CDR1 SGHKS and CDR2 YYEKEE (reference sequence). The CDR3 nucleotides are TGTGCCAGCAGCTTGGAGGCGGGAGTTCGCGGGGAGCTGTTTTTT. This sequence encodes CASSLEAGVRGELFF. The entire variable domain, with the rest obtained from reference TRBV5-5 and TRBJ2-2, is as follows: DAGVTQSPTHLIKTRGQQVTLRCSPISGHKSVSWYQQVLGQGPQFIFQYYEKEERGRGNFPDRFSARQFPNYSSELNVNALLLGDSALYLCASSLEAGVRGELFFGEGSRLTVL.

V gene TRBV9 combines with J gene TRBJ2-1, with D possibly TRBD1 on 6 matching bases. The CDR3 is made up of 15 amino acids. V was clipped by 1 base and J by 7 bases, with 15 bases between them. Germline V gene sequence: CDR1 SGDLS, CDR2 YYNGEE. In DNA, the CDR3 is TGTGCCAGCAGCGTACGGGCAGGGGCCCTTAATGAGCAGTTCTTC. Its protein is CASSVRAGALNEQFF.

CDR3: CASRSTSSNYGYTF. In nucleotides, the CDR3 is TGCGCCAGCAGAAGCACCTCCTCTAACTATGGCTACACCTTC. This chain uses TRBV4-1 with TRBJ1-2; D is unresolved. Per the germline V gene, CDR1 is MGHRA and CDR2 is YSYEKL. The CDR3 contains 14 residues. Trimming took 6 bases from V and 0 from J, leaving 11 bases between them.

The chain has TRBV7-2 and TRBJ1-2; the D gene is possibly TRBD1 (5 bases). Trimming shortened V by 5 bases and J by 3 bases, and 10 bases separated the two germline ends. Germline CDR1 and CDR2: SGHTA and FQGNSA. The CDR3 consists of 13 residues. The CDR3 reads CASSLGGHYGYTF. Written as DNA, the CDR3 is TGTGCCAGCAGCCTGGGGGGTCACTATGGCTACACCTTC.

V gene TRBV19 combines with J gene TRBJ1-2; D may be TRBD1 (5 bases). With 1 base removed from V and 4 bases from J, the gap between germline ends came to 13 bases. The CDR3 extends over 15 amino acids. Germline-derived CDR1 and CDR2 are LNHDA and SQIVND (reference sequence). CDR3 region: CASSIAPGRGYGYTF. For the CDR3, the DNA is TGTGCCAGTAGTATAGCCCCAGGGAGAGGCTATGGCTACACCTTC.

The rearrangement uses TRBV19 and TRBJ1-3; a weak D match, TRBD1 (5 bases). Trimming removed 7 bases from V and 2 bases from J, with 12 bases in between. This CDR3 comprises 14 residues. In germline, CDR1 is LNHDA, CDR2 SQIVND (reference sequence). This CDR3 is CASMPGTTGNTIYF. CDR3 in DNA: TGTGCCAGTATGCCCGGGACGACTGGAAACACCATATATTTT.

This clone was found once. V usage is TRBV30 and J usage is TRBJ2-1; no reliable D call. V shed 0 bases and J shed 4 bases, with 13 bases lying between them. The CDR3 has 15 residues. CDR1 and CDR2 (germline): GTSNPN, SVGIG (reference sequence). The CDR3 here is CAWSVGNIGYNEQFF. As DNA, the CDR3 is TGTGCCTGGAGTGTAGGGAATATCGGTTACAATGAGCAGTTCTTC.

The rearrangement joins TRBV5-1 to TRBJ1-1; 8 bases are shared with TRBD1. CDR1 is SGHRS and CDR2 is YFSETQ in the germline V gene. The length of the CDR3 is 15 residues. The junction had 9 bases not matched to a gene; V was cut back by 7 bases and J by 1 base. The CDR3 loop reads CASYLGQGANTEAFF. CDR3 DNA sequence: TGCGCCAGCTACTTGGGGCAGGGGGCGAACACTGAAGCTTTCTTT.

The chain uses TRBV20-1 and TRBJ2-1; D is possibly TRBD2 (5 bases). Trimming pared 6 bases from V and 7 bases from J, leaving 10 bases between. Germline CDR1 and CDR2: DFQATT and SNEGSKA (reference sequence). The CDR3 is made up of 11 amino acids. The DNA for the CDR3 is TGCAGTGCCAGCGGAAGGAATGAGCAGTTCTTC. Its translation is CSASGRNEQFF.

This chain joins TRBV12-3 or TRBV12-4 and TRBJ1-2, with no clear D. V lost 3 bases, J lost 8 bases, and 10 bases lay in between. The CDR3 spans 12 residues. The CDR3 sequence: CASSFQSGGYTF. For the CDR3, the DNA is TGTGCCAGCAGTTTCCAGTCTGGGGGCTACACCTTC.

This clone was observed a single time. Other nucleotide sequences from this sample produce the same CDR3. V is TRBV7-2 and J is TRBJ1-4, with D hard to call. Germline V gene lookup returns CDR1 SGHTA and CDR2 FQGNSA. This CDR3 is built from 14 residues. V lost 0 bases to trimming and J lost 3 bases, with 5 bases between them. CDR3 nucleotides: TGTGCCAGCAGCTTAGCAGGGCCTAATGAAAAACTGTTTTTT. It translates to CASSLAGPNEKLFF. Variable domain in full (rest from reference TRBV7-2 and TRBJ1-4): GAGVSQSPSNKVTEKGKDVELRCDPISGHTALYWYRQSLGQGLEFLIYFQGNSAPDKSGLPSDRFSAERTGGSVSTLTIQRTQQEDSAVYLCASSLAGPNEKLFFGSGTQLSVL.

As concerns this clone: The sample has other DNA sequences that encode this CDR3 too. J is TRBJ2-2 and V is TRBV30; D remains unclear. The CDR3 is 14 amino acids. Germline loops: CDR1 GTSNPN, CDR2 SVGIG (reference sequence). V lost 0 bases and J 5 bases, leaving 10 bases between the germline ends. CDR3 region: CAWSVLARTGELFF. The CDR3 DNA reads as TGTGCCTGGAGTGTCCTGGCCAGGACCGGGGAGCTGTTTTTT.

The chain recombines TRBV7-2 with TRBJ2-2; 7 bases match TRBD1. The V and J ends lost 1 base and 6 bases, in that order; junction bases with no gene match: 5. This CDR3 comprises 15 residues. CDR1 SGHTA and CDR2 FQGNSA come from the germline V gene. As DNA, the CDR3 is TGTGCCAGCAGCTTAGGCAGGGGGTATGCCGGGGAGCTGTTTTTT. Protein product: CASSLGRGYAGELFF.

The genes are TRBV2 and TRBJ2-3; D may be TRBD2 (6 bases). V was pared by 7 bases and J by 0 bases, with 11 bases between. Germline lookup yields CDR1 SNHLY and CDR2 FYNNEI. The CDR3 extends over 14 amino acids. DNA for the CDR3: TGTGCCAGCAAAACGGGACTTAGCACAGATACGCAGTATTTT. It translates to CASKTGLSTDTQYF.

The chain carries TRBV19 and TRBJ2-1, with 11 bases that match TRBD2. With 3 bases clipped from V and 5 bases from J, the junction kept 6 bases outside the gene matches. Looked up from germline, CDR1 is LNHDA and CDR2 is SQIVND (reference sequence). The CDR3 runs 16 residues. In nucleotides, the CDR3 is TGTGCCAGTAGTATCTTAGCGGGAGGGCGGAACAATGAGCAGTTCTTC. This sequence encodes CASSILAGGRNNEQFF.

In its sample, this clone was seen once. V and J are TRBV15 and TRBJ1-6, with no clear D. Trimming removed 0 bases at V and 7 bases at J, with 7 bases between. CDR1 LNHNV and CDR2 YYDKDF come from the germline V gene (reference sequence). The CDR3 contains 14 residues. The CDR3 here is CATSRDIGNSPLHF. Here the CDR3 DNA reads TGTGCCACCAGCAGAGATATAGGAAATTCACCCCTCCACTTT.

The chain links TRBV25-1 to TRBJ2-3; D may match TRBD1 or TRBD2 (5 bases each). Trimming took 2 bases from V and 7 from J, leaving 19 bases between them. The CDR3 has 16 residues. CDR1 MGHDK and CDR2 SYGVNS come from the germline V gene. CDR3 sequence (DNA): TGTGCCAGCAGTGAAGGGGGTTGGGCCTCTCCCAATACGCAGTATTTT. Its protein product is CASSEGGWASPNTQYF.

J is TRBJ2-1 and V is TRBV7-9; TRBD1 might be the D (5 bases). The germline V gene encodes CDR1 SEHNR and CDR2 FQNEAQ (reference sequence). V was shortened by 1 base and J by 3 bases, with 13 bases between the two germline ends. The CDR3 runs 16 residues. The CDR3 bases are TGTGCCAGCAGCTTAGTTCAGGGAATAGTCTACAATGAGCAGTTCTTC. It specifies CASSLVQGIVYNEQFF.

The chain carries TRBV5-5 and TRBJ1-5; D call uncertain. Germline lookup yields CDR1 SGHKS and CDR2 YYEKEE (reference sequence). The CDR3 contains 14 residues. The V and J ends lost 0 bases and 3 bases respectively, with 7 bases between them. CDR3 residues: CASSLASVNQPQHF. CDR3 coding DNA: TGTGCCAGCAGCTTGGCGAGCGTCAATCAGCCCCAGCATTTT.

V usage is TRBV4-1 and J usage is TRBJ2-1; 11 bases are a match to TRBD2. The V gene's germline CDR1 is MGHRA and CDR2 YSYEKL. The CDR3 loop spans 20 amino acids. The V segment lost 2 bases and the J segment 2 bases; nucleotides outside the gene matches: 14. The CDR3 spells CASSQKSTSGELVTYNEQFF. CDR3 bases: TGCGCCAGCAGCCAAAAGTCGACTAGCGGGGAGTTAGTCACCTACAATGAGCAGTTCTTC.

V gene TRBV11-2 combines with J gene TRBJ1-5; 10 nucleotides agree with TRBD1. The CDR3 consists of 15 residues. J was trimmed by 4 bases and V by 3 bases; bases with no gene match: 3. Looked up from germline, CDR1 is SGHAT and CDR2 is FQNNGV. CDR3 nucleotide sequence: TGTGCCAGCAGCTTGGGACAGGGGTTAAATCAGCCCCAGCATTTT. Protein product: CASSLGQGLNQPQHF.

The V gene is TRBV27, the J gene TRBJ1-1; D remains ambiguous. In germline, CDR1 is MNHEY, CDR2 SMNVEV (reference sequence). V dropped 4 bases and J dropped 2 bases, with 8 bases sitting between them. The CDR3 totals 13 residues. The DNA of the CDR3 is TGTGCCAGCAGTTCCCGGTTAAACACTGAAGCTTTCTTT. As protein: CASSSRLNTEAFF.

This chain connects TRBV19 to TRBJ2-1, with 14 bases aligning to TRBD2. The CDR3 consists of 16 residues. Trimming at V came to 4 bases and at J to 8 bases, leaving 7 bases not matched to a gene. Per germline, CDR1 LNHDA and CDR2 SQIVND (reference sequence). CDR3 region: CASSKPGTSGRYEQFF. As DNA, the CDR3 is TGTGCCAGTAGTAAACCCGGGACTAGCGGGAGATATGAGCAGTTCTTC.

CDR3 in DNA: TGTGCCAGCAGTTCCTGGACTAGCGGGGTCAGCTCCTACGAGCAGTACTTC. Encoded protein: CASSSWTSGVSSYEQYF. The chain is built from TRBV6-2 or TRBV6-3 and TRBJ2-7; 12 nucleotides align to TRBD2. CDR3 size: 17 residues. The V gene's germline CDR1 is MNHEY and CDR2 SVGEGT. The V gene end was trimmed by 4 bases and the J gene end by 0 bases; junction bases not matched to a gene: 7.

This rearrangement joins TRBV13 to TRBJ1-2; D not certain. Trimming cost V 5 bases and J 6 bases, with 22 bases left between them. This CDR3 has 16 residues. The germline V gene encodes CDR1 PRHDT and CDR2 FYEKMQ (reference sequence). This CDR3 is CASSPQREVRTDGYTF. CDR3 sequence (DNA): TGTGCCAGCAGCCCACAAAGGGAGGTACGAACGGATGGCTACACCTTC. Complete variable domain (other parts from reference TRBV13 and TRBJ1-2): AAGVIQSPRHLIKEKRETATLKCYPIPRHDTVYWYQQGPGQDPQFLISFYEKMQSDKGSIPDRFSAQQFSDYHSELNMSSLELGDSALYFCASSPQREVRTDGYTFGSGTRLTVV.

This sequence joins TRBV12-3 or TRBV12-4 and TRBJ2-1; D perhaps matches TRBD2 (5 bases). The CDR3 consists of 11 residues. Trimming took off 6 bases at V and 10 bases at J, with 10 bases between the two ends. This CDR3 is CASSLASEQFF. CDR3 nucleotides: TGTGCCAGCAGCCTAGCTTCGGAGCAGTTCTTC.